What follows is one TCR beta chain and its context. This sample is drawn from a study of blood T cell repertoires in COVID-19. In the original processing: Reference gene primer amplification gave nucleated cell count estimates. Sequencing was performed with immunoSEQ multiplex PCR; in TCRdb, only in-frame clones are kept and a portion is missing. Clone size and V and J calls were adopted from that table, with D and trimming inferred from the DNA. Of more than 130,000 clones in the sample, more than 75% were seen once. CDR1 MNHEY and CDR2 SVGEGT come from the germline V gene. Germline trimming cut 6 bases from V and 1 base from J; bases unmatched to any gene: 5. The CDR3 sequence is 16 residues long.

Input material: peripheral blood. The chain joins TRBV6-2 or TRBV6-3 to TRBJ2-7; TRBD2 matches 14 bases. The source is a woman between 35 and 50 years old with acute or convalescent COVID-19. The CDR3 sequence: CASSPGLAGESYEQYF. CDR3 bases: TGTGCCAGCAGCCCGGGACTAGCGGGAGAATCCTACGAGCAGTACTTC.